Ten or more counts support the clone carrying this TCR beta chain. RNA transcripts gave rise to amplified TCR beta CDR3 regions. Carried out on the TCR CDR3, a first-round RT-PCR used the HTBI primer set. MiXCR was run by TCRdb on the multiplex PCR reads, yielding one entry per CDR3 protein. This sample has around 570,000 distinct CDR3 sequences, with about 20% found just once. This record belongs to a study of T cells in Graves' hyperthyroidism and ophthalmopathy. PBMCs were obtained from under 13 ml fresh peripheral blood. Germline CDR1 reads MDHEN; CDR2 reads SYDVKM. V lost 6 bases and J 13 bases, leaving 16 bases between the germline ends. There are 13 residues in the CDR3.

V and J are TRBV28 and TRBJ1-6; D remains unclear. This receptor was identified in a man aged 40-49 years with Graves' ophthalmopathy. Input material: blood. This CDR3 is CASRAKGYAPLHF. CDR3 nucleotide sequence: TGTGCCAGCAGGGCCAAAGGGTACGCGCCCCTCCACTTT.